These 16 T cell receptor beta chains originate from one sample sequenced in a study of cytomegalovirus exposure and HLA in healthy donors. The PCR had 60 Vbeta and 13 Jbeta primers. The data were produced by immunoSEQ multiplex PCR, yet TCRdb's version contains in-frame clones alone and is incomplete. Here the sample spans some 200,000 clones, over 65% being singletons. The source material was PBMCs. Receptors were obtained from a woman aged 45-60 years in good health and CMV-seropositive.

This rearrangement joins TRBV5-4 to TRBJ1-6; no clear D. The CDR3 spans 14 residues. V was cut by 2 bases and J by 7 bases, with 10 bases left in between. Per germline, CDR1 SGHNT and CDR2 YYREEE (reference sequence). The CDR3 bases are TGTGCCAGCAGCTTTGGAGGTGTGAATTCACCCCTCCACTTT. As protein: CASSFGGVNSPLHF.

This clone was seen a handful of times. This chain uses TRBV6-5 with TRBJ1-1, with no clear D. The CDR3 has 10 residues. Per the germline V gene, CDR1 is MNHEY and CDR2 is SVGAGI. The germline V and J ends were trimmed by 11 bases and 11 bases, with 15 bases remaining between them. This CDR3 reads CAGGLFGAFF. CDR3 nucleotide sequence: TGTGCCGGCGGTCTCTTTGGGGCTTTCTTT.

The V and J genes are TRBV30 and TRBJ1-1, with D perhaps matching TRBD1 (6 bases). From germline, CDR1 is GTSNPN and CDR2 SVGIG (reference sequence). The CDR3 extends over 15 amino acids. V lost 0 bases and J lost 0, with 11 bases in between. In nucleotides, the CDR3 is TGTGCCTGGAGTGTTTCCAGGGGTCTGAACACTGAAGCTTTCTTT. Translated: CAWSVSRGLNTEAFF.

This rearrangement joins TRBV5-1 to TRBJ2-3, with TRBD2 matching over 7 bases. The CDR3 is 17 amino acids. V shed 4 bases and J 3 bases; nucleotides not matched to a gene: 14. In germline, CDR1 is SGHRS, CDR2 YFSETQ. CDR3 bases: TGCGCCAGCAGCCCCTCTCCCGGGGGAGGGACGACAGATACGCAGTATTTT. The encoded protein is CASSPSPGGGTTDTQYF.

CDR3 nucleotides: TGTGCCAGCACCTCCGGGACAACTAATGAAAAACTGTTTTTT. It yields the protein CASTSGTTNEKLFF. The rearrangement uses TRBV6-1 and TRBJ1-4; D is unclear. This CDR3 has 14 residues. Trimming pared 7 bases from V and 0 bases from J, leaving 9 bases between. CDR1 is MNHNS and CDR2 is SASEGT in the germline V gene.

The rearrangement links TRBV7-9 to TRBJ2-7; 10 bases line up with TRBD2. Germline loops: CDR1 SEHNR, CDR2 FQNEAQ (reference sequence). This CDR3 has 15 amino acids. V gave up 5 bases and J gave up 3 bases; unmatched junction bases: 7. As DNA, the CDR3 is TGTGCCAGCAGCCTCTTAGCGGGGGGTCGCTACGAGCAGTACTTC. It translates to CASSLLAGGRYEQYF.

This chain connects TRBV4-1 to TRBJ2-7; 8 positions agree with TRBD1. The CDR3 contains 15 residues. The trim removed 1 base at V and 1 base at J, leaving 3 bases unmatched. In germline, CDR1 is MGHRA, CDR2 YSYEKL. The CDR3 region has the DNA TGCGCCAGCAGCCAAGGGACAGGGACATCCTACGAGCAGTACTTC. It yields the protein CASSQGTGTSYEQYF.

DNA of the CDR3: TGTGCCAGCAGCCCGGGACAGGGGGCCTACGAGCAGTACTTC. Its protein is CASSPGQGAYEQYF. The chain carries TRBV11-2 and TRBJ2-7, with 11 bases identical to TRBD1. The CDR3 contains 14 residues. Per germline, CDR1 SGHAT and CDR2 FQNNGV. The J segment lost 2 bases and the V segment lost 5 bases, leaving 2 bases of the junction unmatched.

The count of this clone is one. Germline and junction disagree at one end, which may indicate a read error. V usage is TRBV28 and J usage is TRBJ1-2; no reliable D call. The germline CDR1 and CDR2 sequences are MDHEN and SYDVKM. There are 13 residues in the CDR3. CDR3 DNA: TGTACCAGCAGTTTATCCCAGAACTATGGCTACACCTTC. Protein sequence: CTSSLSQNYGYTF.

This chain joins TRBV2 and TRBJ1-1; 9 positions match TRBD1. V dropped 8 bases and J dropped 4; count of bases not matched to a gene: 5. This CDR3 region has 13 residues. Germline V gene sequence: CDR1 SNHLY, CDR2 FYNNEI. The CDR3 DNA sequence: TGTGCCAGCCAAAGACAGGGGGGCACTGAAGCTTTCTTT. Its protein product is CASQRQGGTEAFF.

This clone was detected only a few times. The chain combines TRBV6-5 with TRBJ2-7; 11 bases are shared with TRBD2. From germline, CDR1 is MNHEY and CDR2 SVGAGI. This CDR3 has 15 residues. Germline trimming cut 2 bases from V and 1 base from J; bases unmatched to any gene: 1. Here the CDR3 reads CASSYGTSGSYEQYF. The DNA for the CDR3 is TGTGCCAGCAGTTACGGGACTAGCGGATCCTACGAGCAGTACTTC.

DNA for the CDR3: TGTGCCAGCAGCTTAGGGCGGGGGGGCTACAATGAGCAGTTCTTC. Amino acids: CASSLGRGGYNEQFF. The genes are TRBV11-1 and TRBJ2-1, with TRBD2 identical over 9 bases. In germline, CDR1 is SGHAT, CDR2 FQDESV (reference sequence). The CDR3 covers 15 residues. After removal of 1 base from V and 3 bases from J, the junction contained 1 base not matched to a gene.

V usage is TRBV15 and J usage is TRBJ2-7; 10 nucleotides line up with TRBD2. This CDR3 region has 22 residues. Germline-derived CDR1 and CDR2 are LNHNV and YYDKDF (reference sequence). Trimming took 3 bases from V and 1 from J; bases not matched to a gene: 24. In DNA form, the CDR3 reads TGTGCCACCAGCAGCCTTGGGTTTTCGACTAGCGGGCCGGCCGGGCGTTCCTACGAGCAGTACTTC. Protein: CATSSLGFSTSGPAGRSYEQYF.

V gene TRBV4-3 combines with J gene TRBJ1-2; 7 bases are shared with TRBD1. The CDR3 length is 14 residues. Germline loops: CDR1 LGHNA, CDR2 YSLEER. The junction had 4 bases not matched to a gene; V was cut back by 4 bases and J by 2 bases. The CDR3 region is CASSLQTGNYGYTF. CDR3 coding DNA: TGCGCCAGCAGCCTTCAGACAGGGAACTATGGCTACACCTTC.

V gene TRBV5-1 combines with J gene TRBJ1-4; tentative D call: TRBD1 (5 bases). V was pared by 4 bases and J by 4 bases, with 14 bases between. The CDR3 has 15 residues. Germline V gives CDR1 SGHRS, CDR2 YFSETQ. The CDR3 DNA follows: TGCGCCAGCAGCACAACAGGTTTTTATAATGAAAAACTGTTTTTT. Amino acids: CASSTTGFYNEKLFF.

This chain links TRBV27 with TRBJ1-3; TRBD1 is a possible D gene (6 bases). V was trimmed by 2 bases and J by 3 bases, leaving 11 bases between them. CDR1 MNHEY and CDR2 SMNVEV come from the germline V gene (reference sequence). The CDR3 covers 15 residues. In DNA, the CDR3 is TGTGCCAGCAGTTTACATACAGGGAGTGGAAACACCATATATTTT. It translates to CASSLHTGSGNTIYF.